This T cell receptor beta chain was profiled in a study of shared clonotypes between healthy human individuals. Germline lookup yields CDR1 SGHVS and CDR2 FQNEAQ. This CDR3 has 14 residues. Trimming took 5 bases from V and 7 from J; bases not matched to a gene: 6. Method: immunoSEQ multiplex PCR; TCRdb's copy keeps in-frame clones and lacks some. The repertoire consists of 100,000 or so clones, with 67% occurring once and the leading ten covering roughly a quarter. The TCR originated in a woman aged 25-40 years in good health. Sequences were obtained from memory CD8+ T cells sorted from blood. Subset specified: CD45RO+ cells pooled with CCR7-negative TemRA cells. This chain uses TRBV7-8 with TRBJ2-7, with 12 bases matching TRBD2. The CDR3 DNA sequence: TGTGCCAGCAGCGTTCGACTAGCGGGAGCTGAGCAGTACTTC. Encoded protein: CASSVRLAGAEQYF. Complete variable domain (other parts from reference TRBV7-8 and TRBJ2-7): GAGVSQSPRYKVAKRGQDVALRCDPISGHVSLFWYQQALGQGPEFLTYFQNEAQLDKSGLPSDRFFAERPEGSVSTLKIQRTQQEDSAVYLCASSVRLAGAEQYFGPGTRLTVT.